What follows describes a single T cell receptor beta chain. Its antigen is not identified. There are 11 residues in the CDR3. CDR1 and CDR2 from the germline V gene are SEHNR and FQNEAQ (reference sequence). The V end lost 8 bases, the J end lost 4 bases, and 9 bases lay between the germline ends. The protocol was immunoSEQ multiplex PCR, while the TCRdb copy is restricted to in-frame clones and leaves out a portion. The sample has about 24,000 clones, approximately 91% seen once. This sample is part of a study of OX40 agonist ivuxolimab in advanced cancers. Study-wide context: Ivuxolimab, an agonist antibody against OX40 (CD134), was given to patients.

Study conclusions and caveats: CD4+ and CD8+ blood T cells expanded clonally by week 6 at 0.1 to 3.0 mg/kg. Antigen specificity was not determined for the expanded peripheral T cells.

The starting material was CD4+ or CD8+ T cells sorted from blood, obtained in a trial of the OX40 agonist ivuxolimab. This receptor was obtained from an adult with an advanced solid tumor such as melanoma, head and neck, liver or kidney cancer. The chain combines TRBV7-9 with TRBJ2-7, with a weak D call TRBD1 (5 bases). This CDR3 reads CASGHEYEQYF. The CDR3 nucleotides are TGTGCCAGCGGACATGAGTACGAGCAGTACTTC.